This record looks at one T cell receptor beta chain sequence and its context. This clonotype appeared once. This receptor's antigen is unknown. The sample holds no much larger clone one base away, and base qualities are not on file. One read amounts to weak evidence. Blood RNA was extracted from unsorted whole blood using TRIzol reagent, and germline DNA was obtained with the DNeasy Blood & Tissue kit. At the time of sampling, the patients were treatment-naive and had chronic HBV infection. About 4 milliliters of peripheral blood were collected into K2EDTA tubes before surgery. This entry is derived from a study of tumor-infiltrating lymphocytes in primary liver carcinoma (dated by TCRdb to about 2017). General notes on the study: Between late 2015 and early 2016, 5 or 6 patients in China with histopathologically diagnosed primary liver carcinoma had their tumors surgically resected. The five patients, three men and two women aged 30 to 69 years, had hepatocellular carcinoma (four) or combined HCC and intrahepatic cholangiocarcinoma (one). Roughly 3.65 to 7.13 million productive TCRbeta reads were obtained per sample, and no significant difference in read depth was found between tissue types. A total of about 35 specimens from 5 patients, comprising approximately 25 tumor regions, 5 adjacent noncancerous liver tissues and 5 peripheral blood samples, were covered by TCRbeta repertoire sequencing. TCRbeta repertoire sequencing, expression microarrays and whole-exome sequencing were combined in the study across five regions of each liver tumor, with adjacent normal tissue and blood also included. Tumors of the five patients were stage T1-T3 N0M0 with maximum diameters of roughly 4 to 11 cm. Reproducibility between technical replicate repertoires was high, with correlation coefficients above 0.98 and mean shared-clone rates about 0.9. The paper as a whole reports these results and caveats: Only a few patients were included in the study, and the authors note that the findings should be validated in a larger study. Pairs of tumor regions showed greater repertoire overlap (mean approximately 35%) than tumor-adjacent pairs (17%) or tumor-blood pairs (roughly 15%), which is consistent with antigen-driven expansion. The top 250 clones made up a significantly larger repertoire fraction in tumors than in blood (p = 0.039). Comparison of CD4+ and CD8+ T cell repertoires was precluded by the use of bulk unsorted samples. Only the TCR beta chain was sequenced, so true repertoire diversity is likely underestimated because unpaired alpha chains were not captured.

Using a constant-region primer and ProtoScript II reverse transcriptase, TCRbeta-specific cDNA was reverse-transcribed from around 520 ng total RNA. Three nested multiplex PCR rounds, following a slightly modified ARM-PCR procedure, were used to build the TCRbeta libraries. Sample barcodes and Illumina adapters were added in a final 25-cycle PCR using Deep VentR polymerase. Amplicons of 200-500 bp were gel-purified with a QIAquick gel extraction kit before sequencing. An Illumina HiSeq 2500 was used to sequence the TCRbeta amplicons, generating 250-bp paired-end reads. On the study's bioinformatics: Quality trimming of reads was performed with Trimmomatic v0.33, and paired reads were merged with FLASH v1.2.11 so that full CDR3 sequences could be recovered. V, D and J germline segments were assigned to the rearranged TCRbeta sequences by MiGEC v1.2.1b. Clonotype statistics and Shannon-Wiener diversity indices were computed with VDJtools v1.0.0. Except for diversity analysis, only the 250 most abundant clonotypes of each sample were used in subsequent analyses to reduce sampling bias. TCRdb took the public reads, trimmed them with fastp at Q25, ran MiXCR for clone calling and kept in-frame beta chains. Under each unique CDR3 protein, matching rows form one entry showing the most common genes and DNA. Here the V and J calls rest on TCRdb's processing, not on the authors' analysis. The sample data list hundreds of thousands of distinct CDR3 sequences, and more than 55% of these were observed just once. The ten top clones hold approximately 15% of the sample.

The receptor was isolated from a woman between 25 and 40 years old with primary liver carcinoma and hepatitis B virus infection. The sequencing sample was made of peripheral blood.

The nucleotides read TGTGCCAGTAGGGACCGAGGGGGATCATACGAGCAGTACTTC. It translates to CASRDRGGSYEQYF. The sequence joins TRBV6-5 to TRBJ2-7, and the D gene may be TRBD1, 6 bases matching. The CDR3 covers 14 residues, taking in both the cysteine and the phenylalanine. Solely the CDR3 DNA is kept, with 42 bases framed from the first base. Based on the germline V gene, the CDR1 and CDR2 sequences are MNHEY and SVGAGI. V drops 9 bases and J drops 4 bases, leaving 19 bases in between.